This T cell receptor (beta chain) is drawn from a study of T-cell reconstitution after alpha-beta-depleted transplantation in children. Unique molecular identifiers were built into the TCRbeta library. TCRdb re-called the PCR reads through MiXCR, storing one row per CDR3 protein. The sample lists some 250,000 distinct CDR3 sequences, around 12% occurring once. CDR3 length: 13 residues. CDR1 and CDR2 from the germline V gene are MDHEN and SYDVKM. For this clonotype: A single base separates this from a much larger clone, so it may be a read error.

This clonotype was sampled from a human donor who donated a stem cell graft to a child with acute lymphoblastic leukemia. Sample: PBMCs from the stem cell graft donor, taken from the stem cell graft. This chain uses TRBV28 with TRBJ2-7, with 7 bases that match TRBD1. The CDR3, as DNA: TGTGCCACCCGGGACAGAACCTCCTACCAGCAGTACTTC. It is translated as CATRDRTSYQQYF.